The sample holds one count of the clone carrying this T cell receptor beta chain. The antigen is not known. A much more abundant neighbour one base away suggests this may be a read error. This sample was included in a study of CD8 T cells in ankylosing spondylitis. General study results and limits: Certain motif variants had earlier appeared in reactive arthritis synovial fluid and blood.

Making the TCR beta libraries involved quantitative 5'-RACE with molecular barcodes. TCRdb independently ran MiXCR on the 5' RACE reads; one entry per CDR3 protein. Among more than 150,000 distinct CDR3 sequences listed, over 10% were seen once. V lost 5 bases, J lost 4 bases, and 12 bases lay in between. Germline V gene lookup returns CDR1 SGHTA and CDR2 FQGNSA. The CDR3 runs to 15 residues. Sequencing was performed on blood, either unsorted or a sorted T cell fraction (not recorded which). V and J are TRBV7-2 and TRBJ2-6; D uncertain. The source is a female donor with ankylosing spondylitis or in good health (not recorded which). For the CDR3, the DNA is TGTGCCAGCAGCCCGGCACGACGGGGGGCCAACGTCCTGACTTTC. Its translation is CASSPARRGANVLTF.